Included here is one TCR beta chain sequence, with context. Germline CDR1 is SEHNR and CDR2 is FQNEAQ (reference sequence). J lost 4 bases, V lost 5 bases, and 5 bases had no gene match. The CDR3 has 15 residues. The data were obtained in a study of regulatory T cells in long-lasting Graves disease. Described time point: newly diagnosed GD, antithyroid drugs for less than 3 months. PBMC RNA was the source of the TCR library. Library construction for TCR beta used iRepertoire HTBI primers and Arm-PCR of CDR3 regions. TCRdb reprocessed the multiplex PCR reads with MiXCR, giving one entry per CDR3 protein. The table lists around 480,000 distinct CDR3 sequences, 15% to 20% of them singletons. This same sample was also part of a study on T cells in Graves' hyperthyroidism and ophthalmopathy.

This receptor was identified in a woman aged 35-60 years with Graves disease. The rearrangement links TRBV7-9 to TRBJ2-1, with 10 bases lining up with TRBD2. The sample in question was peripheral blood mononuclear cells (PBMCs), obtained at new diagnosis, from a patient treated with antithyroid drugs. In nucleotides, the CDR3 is TGTGCCAGCAGCGATCTAGCGGGGGTTTACAATGAGCAGTTCTTC. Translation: CASSDLAGVYNEQFF.